One TCR beta chain is described in this entry. The antigen is undetermined. The sample originates from a study of cytotoxic CD8 clonotypes in ibrutinib-treated CLL. Study in general: Timing of response sample collection was a median approximately twelve months after treatment start, with a range of 6 to 36.

About 2 micrograms of genomic DNA came from cryopreserved PBMCs for TCR beta libraries. Investigators sought sequencing depths of between 1 in 200,000 and 1 in 1 million T cells. Measured with immunoSEQ multiplex PCR; TCRdb has only the in-frame clones, and not every one. The sample has some 200,000 clones; about four fifths are singletons. Germline V gene sequence: CDR1 SGHDT, CDR2 YYEEEE. This CDR3 region has 16 residues. Trimming at V came to 0 bases and at J to 3 bases, leaving 5 bases not matched to a gene. Findings of the study overall: Sustained-remission patients were sampled at different times than progressing patients were.

Here the sequenced sample was PBMCs, taken after 12 months of ibrutinib treatment. The V gene is TRBV5-6, the J gene TRBJ2-1; 8 nucleotides line up with TRBD2. This clonotype was sampled from a human donor with chronic lymphocytic leukemia. The CDR3 reads CASSLAGTRNYNEQFF. In DNA, the CDR3 is TGTGCCAGCAGCTTGGCCGGGACTAGAAACTACAATGAGCAGTTCTTC.